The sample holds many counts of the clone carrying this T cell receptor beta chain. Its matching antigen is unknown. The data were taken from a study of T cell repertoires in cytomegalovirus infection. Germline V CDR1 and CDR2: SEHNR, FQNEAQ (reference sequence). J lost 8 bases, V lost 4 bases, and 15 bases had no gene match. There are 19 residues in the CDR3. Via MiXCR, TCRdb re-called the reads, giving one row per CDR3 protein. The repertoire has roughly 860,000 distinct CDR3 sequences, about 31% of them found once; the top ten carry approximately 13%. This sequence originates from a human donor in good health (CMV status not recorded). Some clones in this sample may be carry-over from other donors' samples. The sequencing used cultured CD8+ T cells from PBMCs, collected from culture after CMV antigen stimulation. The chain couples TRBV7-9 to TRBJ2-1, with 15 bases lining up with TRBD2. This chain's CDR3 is CASSSPRIGLAGGPYEQFF. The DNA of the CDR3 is TGTGCCAGCAGCTCGCCTCGGATCGGACTAGCGGGGGGGCCTTATGAGCAGTTCTTC. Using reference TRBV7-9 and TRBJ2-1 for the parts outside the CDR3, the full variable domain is DTGVSQNPRHKITKRGQNVTFRCDPISEHNRLYWYRQTLGQGPEFLTYFQNEAQLEKSRLLSDRFSAERPKGSFSTLEIQRTEQGDSAMYLCASSSPRIGLAGGPYEQFFGPGTRLTVL.